This T cell receptor (beta chain) was found in a study of blood T cell repertoires in COVID-19 (dated by TCRdb to 2018 to 2021). About the full investigation: Collaborator samples came from the United States, Italy and Spain and covered acute and convalescent phases of COVID-19. The prospective study material was composed of cDNA or gDNA derived from T cells, B-cell-depleted T cells, or PBMCs. Subjects who had been exposed to COVID-19, were actively infected with it, or had recovered from it provided the deeply sampled blood TCRbeta repertoires that made up the dataset. The repertoires were made available in a free public database intended to serve as a resource for research on the immune response to SARS-CoV-2. The samples were drawn from two sources: the first 160 participants of the ongoing ImmuneRACE study, and fewer than 1,500 subjects contributed by 6 global collaborators. Nearly every sample came with metadata listing a de-identified subject ID, COVID-19 status, age in years and sex. Where available, HLA class I and class II types were taken from metadata supplied by the sample provider and were not determined by assay-based typing. The full study reports these points: The quantity of clinical and demographic metadata differed by source and by participant and was supplied without curation.

Whole blood was collected in K2EDTA tubes by collaborating institutions according to the institutions' own protocols. For TCRbeta analysis, collaborator samples were shipped as frozen whole blood, as isolated PBMCs, or as DNA extracted from either sample type. TCRbeta CDR3 regions were amplified from genomic DNA using the immunoSEQ Assay, a bias-controlled multiplex PCR. The study's own analysis went as follows. The number of nucleated cells in each sample was estimated from the amplification of reference gene primers within the assay. To quantify the absolute abundance of each unique TCRbeta CDR3 rearrangement, sequence reads were collapsed and filtered. For each sample, productive Simpson clonality was calculated by taking the square root of Simpson's diversity index across productive rearrangements. TCRdb provides this immuneACCESS table in a form limited to in-frame rearrangements. Some clones are lacking; in checked studies, under half of them reflect an unresolved V gene, and why the rest are absent is not known. V, J and clone size were drawn from that table, and D and trimming were deduced from the DNA. Within this sample are 130,000 to 150,000 clones, with roughly 80% of them counted one time only. The top ten hold over 2.5% of the sample.

The germline V gene specifies WSHSY as CDR1 and SAAADI as CDR2. The CDR3 contains 14 residues, cysteine and phenylalanine counted. The DNA shown is the 42-base CDR3, in frame from base 1. Trimmed from V: 7 bases; trimmed from J: 4 bases; junction bases lacking a gene match: 7. A word on this clone: Which antigen it targets is not known. No base-level quality is on record; no much larger clone is a single base apart.

The sequence derives from a woman older than 75 with acute or convalescent COVID-19. The sample taken for sequencing was peripheral blood. Here the chain combines TRBV10-2 and TRBJ2-3; 8 bases in the junction line up with TRBD1. The CDR3 protein: CASTETGASDTQYF. The DNA reads TGCGCCAGCACCGAGACAGGGGCTTCAGATACGCAGTATTTT.